The subject of this entry is one TCR beta chain. There are 15 residues in the CDR3. Trimming took off 0 bases at V and 7 bases at J, with 17 bases between the two ends. Germline V gene lookup returns CDR1 SGDLS and CDR2 YYNGEE. The sample originates from a study of chemoradiotherapy in HPV16-positive cancers. Libraries were prepared by immunoSEQ multiplex PCR; TCRdb keeps only in-frame clonotypes and omits some of them. The sample has several thousand clones, approximately 90% seen once. This clonotype originated in a human donor with HPV-associated anogenital cancer. The sample in question was tumor tissue, obtained from a patient who underwent chemoradiotherapy. V is TRBV9 and J is TRBJ2-7; tentative D call: TRBD2 (5 bases). Here the CDR3 DNA reads TGTGCCAGCAGCGTAGGGGTGGGAGCTCAGGATGAGCAGTACTTC. The encoded protein is CASSVGVGAQDEQYF. Full variable domain (outside the CDR3, taken from reference TRBV9 and TRBJ2-7): DSGVTQTPKHLITATGQRVTLRCSPRSGDLSVYWYQQSLDQGLQFLIQYYNGEERAKGNILERFSAQQFPDLHSELNLSSLELGDSALYFCASSVGVGAQDEQYFGPGTRLTVT.